Presented here are 8 T cell receptor beta chains from one specimen sequenced in a study of tumor-infiltrating lymphocytes in primary liver carcinoma. The tissue used was unsorted bulk material of about 19-33 mg. RNA and DNA were co-extracted from it with the AllPrep DNA/RNA mini kit. A constant-region primer primed TCR beta cDNA synthesis from 400 to 550 ng of total RNA. Nested multiplex PCR, run for three rounds with slightly modified ARM-PCR, yielded TCR beta libraries. The two initial PCR rounds, around 11 cycles each, used TRBV1-TRBV30 forward and C-beta reverse primers. TCRdb independently ran MiXCR on the multiplex PCR reads; one entry per CDR3 protein. The sample lists about 210,000 distinct CDR3 sequences, 85% occurring once. The sequenced material came from tumor tissue from primary liver carcinoma. These receptors originate from a man in his forties with primary liver carcinoma and hepatitis B virus infection.

A word on this clonotype: One end of the junction is discordant with germline, which a read error may explain. The chain employs TRBV14 and TRBJ2-1; 8 bases map to TRBD2. Germline V CDR1 and CDR2: SGHDN, FVKESK. This CDR3 comprises 16 residues. The CDR3 is CANSDVAGWVNNEKFF. In DNA, the CDR3 is TGTGCCAACAGTGACGTAGCGGGATGGGTAAACAATGAGAAGTTCTTC.

This clonotype occurred once. A read error is likely, as this CDR3 ends without the conserved phenylalanine or tryptophan. The chain couples TRBV6-6 to TRBJ1-5, with D unresolved. Deletions cut 2 bases from V and 3 bases from J, with 8 bases between. Germline values: CDR1 MNHNY, CDR2 SVGAGI (reference sequence). CDR3 length: 14 residues. The CDR3 region is CASSYEQFNQPQHR. CDR3 sequence (DNA): TGTGCCAGCAGTTACGAACAATTCAATCAGCCCCAGCATCGT.

Of note for this clonotype: Mismatch with germline at one junction end may stem from a read error. The rearrangement links TRBV11-2 to TRBJ1-4; 8 bases align to TRBD1. From germline, CDR1 is SGHAT and CDR2 FQNNGV. The CDR3 is made up of 15 amino acids. CDR3 in amino acids: CASNLYSTGVEKLFF. In DNA form, the CDR3 reads TGTGCCAGCAACTTATACTCGACAGGGGTTGAAAAACTGTTTTTT.

In the case of this clonotype: No conserved phenylalanine or tryptophan ends this CDR3, so it is likely a read error. The DNA is omitted, as the CDR3 cannot be located on it reliably, and the CDR3 follows TCRdb's listing. This sequence joins TRBV6-2 or TRBV6-3 and TRBJ2-7. The CDR3 is made up of 13 amino acids, end residues included. CDR1 MNHEY and CDR2 SVGEGT come from the germline V gene. The CDR3 here is CVSSYEVPYDHYY.

As for this clonotype: A junction end diverges from the germline sequence, so it may reflect a read error. This chain uses TRBV11-2 with TRBJ2-6; 10 bases line up with TRBD1. Germline CDR1 is SGHAT and CDR2 is FQNNGV. The CDR3 is 21 amino acids. The CDR3 spells CDSSMGGDRGIFLSGANVLTF. The CDR3 DNA sequence: TGTGACAGCAGCATGGGGGGGGACAGGGGTATTTTCCTCTCTGGGGCCAACGTCCTGACTTTC.

Worth noting for this clonotype: This CDR3 fails to terminate in the conserved phenylalanine or tryptophan, so it likely reflects a read error. The rearrangement joins TRBV6-1 to TRBJ2-2; D tentatively fits TRBD1 or TRBD2 (5 bases each). V was shortened by 9 bases and J by 4 bases, with 15 bases between the two germline ends. This CDR3 contains 14 residues. Germline-derived CDR1 and CDR2 are MNHNS and SASEGT. CDR3 protein: CARSFRDPTGELFY. CDR3 nucleotide sequence: TGTGCCAGGAGTTTCCGGGACCCCACCGGGGAGCTGTTTTAT.

This clonotype showed up just a few times. A junction end diverges from the germline sequence, so it may reflect a read error. J is TRBJ2-5 and V is TRBV12-3 or TRBV12-4; D remains unclear. The CDR3 has 14 amino acids. CDR3 DNA sequence: TGTGTCAGCAGTTCAGAGCGTACTGGGGAGACCCAGTACTTC. It encodes CVSSSERTGETQYF.

A note on this clonotype: A much larger clone lies one base from this, so it may be a read error. J is TRBJ2-7 and V is TRBV30, with a possible D match to TRBD2 (6 bases). The ends were cut back, 2 bases at V and 7 bases at J, with 24 bases in the middle. The CDR3 length is 16 residues. CDR1 is GTSNPN, CDR2 SVGIG, per germline (reference sequence). The CDR3 reads CAWSRYLRDWGKEQYF. The CDR3 coding sequence is TGTGCCTGGAGTCGTTACTTGCGGGACTGGGGAAAGGAGCAGTACTTC. Complete variable domain (other parts from reference TRBV30 and TRBJ2-7): SQTIHQWPATLVQPVGSPLSLECTVEGTSNPNLYWYRQAAGRGLQLLFYSVGIGQISSEVPQNLSASRPQDRQFILSSKKLLLSDSGFYLCAWSRYLRDWGKEQYFGPGTRLTVT.